This record concerns one TCR beta chain sequence. Germline CDR1 reads LGHNA; CDR2 reads YSLEER. Between the trimmed V and J ends, which lost 0 bases and 1 base, there was a span of 10 bases. This CDR3 is 15 amino acids long. The source of the sample is a study of shared T cell receptors in the human thymus. Using immunoSEQ multiplex PCR, the repertoire was profiled, and TCRdb retains in-frame clones only, with some absent. The table records almost 550,000 clones, 75% to 85% of them present only once. This sample was also put to use in a study of human thymus T cells. As reported in that work: Seemingly biased V and J gene usage marked thymic and blood repertoires. Unrelated people showed highly overlapping thymic repertoires, related research reported.

The sample comprised thymocytes. This TCR derives from a boy less than two years old with a congenital heart defect. The chain uses TRBV4-3 and TRBJ2-7; D perhaps matches TRBD1 (6 bases). CDR3 sequence reads: CASSQEQQGSYEQYF. The CDR3 DNA reads as TGCGCCAGCAGCCAAGAACAACAGGGATCCTACGAGCAGTACTTC.